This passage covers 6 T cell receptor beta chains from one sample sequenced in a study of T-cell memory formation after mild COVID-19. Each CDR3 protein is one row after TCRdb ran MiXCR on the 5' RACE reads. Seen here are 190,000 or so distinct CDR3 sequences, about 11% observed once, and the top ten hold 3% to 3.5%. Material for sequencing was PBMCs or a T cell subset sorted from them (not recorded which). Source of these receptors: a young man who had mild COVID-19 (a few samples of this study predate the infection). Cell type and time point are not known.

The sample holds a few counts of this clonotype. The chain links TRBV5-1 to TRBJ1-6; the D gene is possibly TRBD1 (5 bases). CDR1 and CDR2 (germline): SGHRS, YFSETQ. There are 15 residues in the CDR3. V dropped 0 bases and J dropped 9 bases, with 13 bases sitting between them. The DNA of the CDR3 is TGCGCCAGCAGCTTGGCGGGACTCGGACGTTCACCCCTCCACTTT. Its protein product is CASSLAGLGRSPLHF.

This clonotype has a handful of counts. The CDR3 sequence: CASSYLVGSGYTEAFF. CDR3 DNA: TGTGCCAGCAGTTACTTAGTAGGCTCAGGATACACTGAAGCTTTCTTT. The chain links TRBV6-5 to TRBJ1-1; no definite D call. This CDR3 has 16 residues. Per germline, CDR1 MNHEY and CDR2 SVGAGI. V lost 1 base and J lost 3, with 15 bases in between.

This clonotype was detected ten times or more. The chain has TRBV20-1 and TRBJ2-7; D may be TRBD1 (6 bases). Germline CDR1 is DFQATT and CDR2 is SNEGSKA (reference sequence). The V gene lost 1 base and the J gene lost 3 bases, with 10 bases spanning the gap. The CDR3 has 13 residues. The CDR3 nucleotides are TGCAGTGCTAGAGTTACAGGGTTCTACGAGCAGTACTTC. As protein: CSARVTGFYEQYF.

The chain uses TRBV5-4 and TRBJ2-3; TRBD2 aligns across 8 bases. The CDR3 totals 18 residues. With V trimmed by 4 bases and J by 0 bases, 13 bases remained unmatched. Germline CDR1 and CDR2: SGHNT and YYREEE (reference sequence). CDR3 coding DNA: TGTGCCAGCAGCCCTATTAGGGGACTAGGCACTAGCACAGATACGCAGTATTTT. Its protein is CASSPIRGLGTSTDTQYF.

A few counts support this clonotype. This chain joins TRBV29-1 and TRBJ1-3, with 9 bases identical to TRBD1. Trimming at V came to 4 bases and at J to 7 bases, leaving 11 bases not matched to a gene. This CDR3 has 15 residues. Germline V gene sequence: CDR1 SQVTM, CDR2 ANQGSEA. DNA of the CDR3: TGCAGCGTTGGAAATCCGGGACAGGGTGGCAACACCATATATTTT. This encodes CSVGNPGQGGNTIYF.

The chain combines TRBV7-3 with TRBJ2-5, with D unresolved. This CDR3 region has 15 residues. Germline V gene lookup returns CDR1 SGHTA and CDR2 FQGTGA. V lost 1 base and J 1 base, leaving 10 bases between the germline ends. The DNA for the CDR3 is TGTGCCAGCAGCTTAAGGGGTGGGCTCCAAGAGACCCAGTACTTC. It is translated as CASSLRGGLQETQYF.